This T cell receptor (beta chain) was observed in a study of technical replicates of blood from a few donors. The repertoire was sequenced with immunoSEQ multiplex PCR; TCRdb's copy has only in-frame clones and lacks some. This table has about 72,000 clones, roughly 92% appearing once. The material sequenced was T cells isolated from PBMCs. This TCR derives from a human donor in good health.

For the CDR3, the DNA is TGTGCCAGCAGTTTCACAGGACCAGGGACTTTCTTT. Translation gives CASSFTGPGTFF. The chain recombines TRBV25-1 with TRBJ1-1; a weak D match, TRBD1 (5 bases). CDR1 MGHDK and CDR2 SYGVNS come from the germline V gene. The CDR3 is 12 amino acids. Between the trimmed V and J ends, which lost 5 bases and 12 bases, there was a span of 16 bases.